This TCR beta chain comes out of a study of blood T cell repertoires in COVID-19. In the authors' methods: The authors estimated nucleated cell counts from reference gene primer amplification. Sequencing was performed with immunoSEQ multiplex PCR; in TCRdb, only in-frame clones are kept and a portion is missing. V and J calls and clone size come straight from that table; D and trimming were deduced from the DNA. Of over 150,000 clones listed, 90% are singletons. The germline V and J ends were trimmed by 0 bases and 2 bases, with 11 bases remaining between them. Germline V CDR1 and CDR2: ENHRY, SYGVKD. The CDR3 length is 15 residues.

This TCR was recovered from a man in his fifties with acute or convalescent COVID-19. The V gene is TRBV10-3, the J gene TRBJ2-7; D is uncertain. The sample comprised peripheral blood. In DNA, the CDR3 is TGTGCCATCAGTGAGTCATCAGATGTAACCTACGAGCAGTACGTC. Protein product: CAISESSDVTYEQYV.